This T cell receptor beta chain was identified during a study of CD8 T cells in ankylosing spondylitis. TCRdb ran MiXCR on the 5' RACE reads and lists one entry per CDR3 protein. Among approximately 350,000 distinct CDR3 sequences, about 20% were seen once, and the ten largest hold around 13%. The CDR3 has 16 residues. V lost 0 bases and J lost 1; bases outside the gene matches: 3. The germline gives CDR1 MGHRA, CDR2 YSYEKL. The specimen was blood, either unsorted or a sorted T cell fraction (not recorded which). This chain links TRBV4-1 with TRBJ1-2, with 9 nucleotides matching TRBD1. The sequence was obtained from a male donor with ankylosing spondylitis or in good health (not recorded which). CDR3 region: CASSQDHRGLNYGYTF. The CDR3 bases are TGCGCCAGCAGCCAAGATCACAGGGGGCTTAACTATGGCTACACCTTC.